This T cell receptor (beta chain) derives from a study of T cell repertoires in cytomegalovirus infection. As for the study in general: It was recently identified HLA-C-restricted and well-studied HLA-B-restricted CMV epitopes that the study used. Signatures in public TCR beta sequences pointed to both CMV infection and matching HLA type.

Each CDR3 protein is one row after TCRdb ran MiXCR on the reads. The table shows a few hundred thousand distinct CDR3 sequences, with 40% occurring only once. Germline CDR1 is MNHEY and CDR2 is SVGAGI. CDR3 size: 15 residues. V lost 6 bases, J lost 0 bases, and 12 bases lay in between. Study results and limitations: HLA-C-restricted CMV clonotypes gave the most frequent clonotype in two of eight donors. Cumulative frequency of public TCR beta families picked out carriers of CMV plus the relevant HLA.

A word on this clonotype: Its antigen is not known.

This sequence originates from a human donor in good health (CMV status not recorded). Some clones in this sample may be carry-over from other donors' samples. The sequenced sample was cultured PBMCs, obtained from culture after CMV antigen stimulation. V usage is TRBV6-5 and J usage is TRBJ1-3; TRBD1 might be the D (5 bases). CDR3 in DNA: TGTGCCAGCAGCTTACAGGAGCCCTCTGGAAACACCATATATTTT. Translated: CASSLQEPSGNTIYF.